This T cell receptor (beta chain) came from a study of blood T cell repertoires in COVID-19. Sequenced by immunoSEQ multiplex PCR; TCRdb stores in-frame clones only, minus some. In the table there are more than 110,000 clones, 75% to 80% of which are singletons. Two consecutive negative NP/OP PCR tests, clearance, or resolved symptoms defined Cohort 3 recovery. This CDR3 has 15 residues. V lost 3 bases and J lost 0, with 9 bases in between. Germline CDR1 SGHRS, CDR2 YFSETQ. The V gene is TRBV5-1, the J gene TRBJ1-4, with D hard to call. This clonotype originated in a woman in her forties or fifties who had recovered from COVID-19. Sequenced input: PBMCs or T cells enriched from blood (not recorded which). The CDR3 reads CASSWSGATNEKLFF. As DNA, the CDR3 is TGCGCCAGCAGCTGGTCCGGGGCAACTAATGAAAAACTGTTTTTT.